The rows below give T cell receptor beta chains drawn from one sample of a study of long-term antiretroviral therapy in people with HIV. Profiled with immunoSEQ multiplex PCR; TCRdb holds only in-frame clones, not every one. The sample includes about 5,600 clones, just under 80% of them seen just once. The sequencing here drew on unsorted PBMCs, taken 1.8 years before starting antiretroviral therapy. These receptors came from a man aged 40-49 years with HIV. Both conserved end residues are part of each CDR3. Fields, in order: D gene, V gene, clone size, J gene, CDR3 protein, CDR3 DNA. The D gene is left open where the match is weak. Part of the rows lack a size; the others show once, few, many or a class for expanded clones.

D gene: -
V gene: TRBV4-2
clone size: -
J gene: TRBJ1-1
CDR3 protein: CASSSPLAANTEAFF
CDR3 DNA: TGTGCCAGCAGCTCCCCCCTTGCAGCGAACACTGAAGCTTTCTTT

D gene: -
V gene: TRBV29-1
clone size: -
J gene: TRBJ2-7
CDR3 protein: CSVHRGYEQYF
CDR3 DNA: TGCAGCGTCCATAGGGGCTACGAGCAGTACTTC

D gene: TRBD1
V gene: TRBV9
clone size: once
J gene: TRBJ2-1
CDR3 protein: CASSVARQGSSYNEQFF
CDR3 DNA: TGTGCCAGCAGCGTAGCTAGACAGGGGAGCTCCTACAATGAGCAGTTCTTC

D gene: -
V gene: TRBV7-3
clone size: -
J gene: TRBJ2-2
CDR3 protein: CASSGTTNTGELFF
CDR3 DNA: TGTGCCAGCAGCGGGACAACAAACACCGGGGAGCTGTTTTTT

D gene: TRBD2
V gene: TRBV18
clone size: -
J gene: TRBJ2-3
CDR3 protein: CASSPLGTSGTTDTQYF
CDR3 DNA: TGTGCCAGCTCACCACTTGGGACTAGCGGGACCACAGATACGCAGTATTTT

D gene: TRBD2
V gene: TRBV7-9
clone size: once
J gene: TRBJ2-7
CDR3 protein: CASSLGASGTHNAYEQYF
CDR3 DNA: TGTGCCAGCAGCTTAGGGGCTAGCGGGACCCACAATGCCTACGAGCAGTACTTC

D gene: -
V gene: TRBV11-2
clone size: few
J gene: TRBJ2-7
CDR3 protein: CASSLGTFTYEQYF
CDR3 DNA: TGTGCCAGCAGCCTCGGGACCTTTACCTACGAGCAGTACTTC

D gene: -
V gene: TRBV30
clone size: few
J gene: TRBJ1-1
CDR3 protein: CAWRRQGRSTEAFF
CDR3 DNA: TGTGCCTGGAGAAGACAAGGGCGTAGCACTGAAGCTTTCTTT

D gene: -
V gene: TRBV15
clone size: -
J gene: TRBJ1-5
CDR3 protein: CATSRDRGGQPQHF
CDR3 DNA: TGTGCCACCAGCAGAGATAGGGGTGGTCAGCCCCAGCATTTT

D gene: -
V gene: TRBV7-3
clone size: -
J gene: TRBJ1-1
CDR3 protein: CASSLTPSTMNTEAFF
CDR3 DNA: TGTGCCAGCAGCTTAACACCCTCGACTATGAACACTGAAGCTTTCTTT

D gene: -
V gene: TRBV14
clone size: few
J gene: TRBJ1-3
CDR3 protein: CASSQVGVENTIYF
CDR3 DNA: TGTGCCAGCAGCCAAGTTGGGGTTGAAAACACCATATATTTT

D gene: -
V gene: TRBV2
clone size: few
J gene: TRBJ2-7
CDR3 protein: CASLGPSYEQYF
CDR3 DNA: TGTGCCAGCCTCGGACCTTCCTACGAGCAGTACTTC

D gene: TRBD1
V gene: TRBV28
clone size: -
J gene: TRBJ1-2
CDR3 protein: CASRLGQGANYGYTF
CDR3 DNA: TGTGCCAGCAGGTTGGGACAGGGAGCTAACTATGGCTACACCTTC

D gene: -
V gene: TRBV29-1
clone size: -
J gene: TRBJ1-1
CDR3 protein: CSVDLTKHMNTEAFF
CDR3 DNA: TGCAGCGTTGACCTGACAAAGCACATGAACACTGAAGCTTTCTTT

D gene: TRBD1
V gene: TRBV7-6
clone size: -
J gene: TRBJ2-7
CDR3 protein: CASSAQSGTETFYEQYF
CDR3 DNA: TGTGCCAGCAGCGCGCAATCCGGGACAGAGACATTCTACGAGCAGTACTTC

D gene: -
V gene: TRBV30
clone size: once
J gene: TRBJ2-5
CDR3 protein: CAWSVHSWVSKQETQYF
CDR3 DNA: TGTGCCTGGAGTGTCCATAGTTGGGTGTCAAAGCAAGAGACCCAGTACTTC

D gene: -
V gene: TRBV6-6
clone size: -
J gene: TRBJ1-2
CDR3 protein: CASSYVAGTSEYGYTF
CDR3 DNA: TGTGCCAGCAGTTACGTCGCAGGGACCTCTGAGTATGGCTACACCTTC

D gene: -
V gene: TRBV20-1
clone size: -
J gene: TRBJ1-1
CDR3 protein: CSASAPEAFF
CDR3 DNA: TGCAGTGCTAGTGCACCTGAAGCTTTCTTT

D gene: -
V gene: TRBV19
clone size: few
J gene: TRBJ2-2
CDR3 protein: CASSMAPGSGELFF
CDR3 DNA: TGTGCCAGTAGTATGGCCCCAGGGTCCGGGGAGCTGTTTTTT

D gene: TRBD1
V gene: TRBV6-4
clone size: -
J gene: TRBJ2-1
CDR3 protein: CASSEGTGGYNEQFF
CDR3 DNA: TGTGCCAGCAGTGAGGGGACAGGGGGCTACAATGAGCAGTTCTTC

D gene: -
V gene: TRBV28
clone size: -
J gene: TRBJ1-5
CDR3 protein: CASSFFREGQPQHF
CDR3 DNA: TGTGCCAGCAGTTTCTTCAGGGAAGGGCAGCCCCAGCATTTT

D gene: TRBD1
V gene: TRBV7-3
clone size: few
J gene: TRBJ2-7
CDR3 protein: CASSLARGGWQYF
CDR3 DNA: TGTGCCAGCAGCTTAGCTAGAGGGGGCTGGCAGTACTTC